This T cell receptor (beta chain) derives from a study of control samples from healthy donors and cancer patients. The data were produced by immunoSEQ multiplex PCR, yet TCRdb's version contains in-frame clones alone and is incomplete. The sample comprises about 97,000 clones, around 89% of which are singletons, and 7.5% to 10% rests with the top ten. Only one count was recorded for this clone. The material sequenced was blood. The sequence derives from a young man in good health.

The CDR3 coding sequence is TGCGCCAGCAGCCAAGATGGCGGAGGGACCTACAATGAGCAGTTCTTC. As protein: CASSQDGGGTYNEQFF. The chain combines TRBV4-1 with TRBJ2-1, with D maybe TRBD2 (6 bases). V was shortened by 0 bases and J by 2 bases, with 11 bases between the two germline ends. This CDR3 has 16 residues. CDR1 is MGHRA, CDR2 YSYEKL, per germline.